One sample yielded the 22 T cell receptor beta chains listed below, sequenced in a study of identical twins. TCRdb ran MiXCR on the 5' RACE reads and lists one entry per CDR3 protein. The table lists roughly 290,000 distinct CDR3 sequences, around 9.7% of them singletons, with roughly 7% in the top ten. This sample was also put to use in a study of yellow fever vaccine responses in identical twins.

The sequenced sample consisted of CD8+ T cells sorted from blood. The receptors were gathered from a young woman in good health.

This clonotype turned up a few times. The chain couples TRBV9 to TRBJ2-7, with D unresolved. Looked up from germline, CDR1 is SGDLS and CDR2 is YYNGEE. V lost 2 bases and J 3 bases, leaving 3 bases between the germline ends. The CDR3 totals 11 residues. The DNA for the CDR3 is TGTGCCAGCAGCGTGATCTACGAGCAGTACTTC. Translating it yields CASSVIYEQYF.

J is TRBJ2-1 and V is TRBV6-2 or TRBV6-3; 9 bases fit TRBD2. Trimming at V came to 5 bases and at J to 4 bases, leaving 6 bases not matched to a gene. The CDR3 consists of 15 residues. The germline gives CDR1 MNHEY, CDR2 SVGEGT. CDR3 DNA sequence: TGTGCCAGCAGTGTCGGGACTAGCACATACAATGAGCAGTTCTTC. Amino acids: CASSVGTSTYNEQFF.

This clonotype was picked up a small number of times. The V and J genes are TRBV2 and TRBJ2-3, with 14 bases aligning to TRBD2. Germline values: CDR1 SNHLY, CDR2 FYNNEI. The CDR3 has 19 residues. The V and J ends lost 3 bases and 2 bases, in that order; junction bases with no gene match: 10. CDR3: CASSDYLGTSGGLTDTQYF. In DNA form, the CDR3 reads TGTGCCAGCAGTGATTATCTTGGGACTAGCGGGGGACTCACAGATACGCAGTATTTT.

The rearrangement uses TRBV28 and TRBJ2-5, with D possibly TRBD1 on 6 matching bases. Germline CDR1 and CDR2: MDHEN and SYDVKM. This CDR3 is built from 16 residues. Trimming stripped 3 bases from V and 1 base from J, with 15 bases between. CDR3 DNA sequence: TGTGCCAGCAGTTTTCTCACAGGGAGTCTCCAAGAGACCCAGTACTTC. Translated, it gives CASSFLTGSLQETQYF.

This clonotype came up a few times. The J gene is TRBJ2-2, the V gene TRBV6-1; 7 bases agree with TRBD1. Trimming at V came to 7 bases and at J to 0 bases, leaving 11 bases not matched to a gene. Germline lookup yields CDR1 MNHNS and CDR2 SASEGT. The CDR3 contains 17 residues. The CDR3 region is CASTALDRRSNTGELFF. The CDR3 coding sequence is TGTGCCAGCACCGCCTTGGACAGGCGATCGAACACCGGGGAGCTGTTTTTT.

This clonotype was seen repeatedly, ten times or more. The J gene is TRBJ2-3, the V gene TRBV4-3, with TRBD1 matching over 9 bases. Per germline, CDR1 LGHNA and CDR2 YSLEER. Unmatched junction bases numbered 7, after V lost 4 bases and J lost 2 bases. CDR3 length: 16 residues. The CDR3 loop is CASSPRGQGNTDTQYF. In nucleotides, the CDR3 is TGCGCCAGCAGCCCCCGAGGACAGGGGAACACAGATACGCAGTATTTT.

This clonotype came up many times. The chain recombines TRBV2 with TRBJ2-7; 9 bases are a match to TRBD1. Germline V gene lookup returns CDR1 SNHLY and CDR2 FYNNEI. This CDR3 comprises 13 residues. V lost 4 bases to trimming and J lost 3 bases; unmatched junction nucleotides: 1. The CDR3 region is CASSGDRVYEQYF. In DNA form, the CDR3 reads TGTGCCAGCAGTGGGGACAGGGTCTACGAGCAGTACTTC.

This clonotype was counted many times. The chain carries TRBV4-1 and TRBJ2-5; 7 nucleotides agree with TRBD2. CDR3 length equals 16 residues. J lost 0 bases, V lost 1 base, and 5 bases had no gene match. Germline CDR1 is MGHRA and CDR2 is YSYEKL. The CDR3 loop is CASSQVLADDQETQYF. Written as DNA, the CDR3 is TGCGCCAGCAGCCAAGTTCTAGCGGACGACCAAGAGACCCAGTACTTC.

This clonotype has more than one count but fewer than ten. The chain links TRBV7-8 to TRBJ2-5, with TRBD2 matching over 10 bases. The CDR3 contains 16 residues. V lost 1 base to trimming and J lost 5 bases; unmatched junction nucleotides: 7. Germline values: CDR1 SGHVS, CDR2 FQNEAQ. The CDR3 DNA sequence: TGTGCCAGCAGCTTAGTAGCTAGCGGGGGATCTGAGACCCAGTACTTC. Translating gives CASSLVASGGSETQYF.

The chain joins TRBV11-2 to TRBJ2-1, with TRBD2 matching 14 bases. Germline CDR1 is SGHAT and CDR2 is FQNNGV. The V segment lost 4 bases and the J segment 8 bases; nucleotides outside the gene matches: 4. The CDR3 is 15 amino acids. Here the CDR3 DNA reads TGTGCCAGCAGCTCGACTAGCGGGGGGGCCTATGAGCAGTTCTTC. Residues: CASSSTSGGAYEQFF.

This chain uses TRBV9 with TRBJ2-3; D not certain. The germline V and J ends were trimmed by 3 bases and 2 bases, with 16 bases remaining between them. Germline V gives CDR1 SGDLS, CDR2 YYNGEE. The CDR3 spans 16 residues. CDR3 DNA: TGTGCCAGCAGCGCCGGACCGCAAATCCACACAGATACGCAGTATTTT. Translated, it gives CASSAGPQIHTDTQYF. The full variable domain, its missing parts supplied by reference TRBV9 and TRBJ2-3, is DSGVTQTPKHLITATGQRVTLRCSPRSGDLSVYWYQQSLDQGLQFLIQYYNGEERAKGNILERFSAQQFPDLHSELNLSSLELGDSALYFCASSAGPQIHTDTQYFGPGTRLTVL.

This clonotype was found a few times. V and J are TRBV27 and TRBJ2-1; 9 nucleotides match TRBD2. The length of the CDR3 is 15 residues. Germline CDR1 is MNHEY and CDR2 is SMNVEV (reference sequence). V trimming: 1 base; J trimming: 4 bases; junction bases outside the gene matches: 2. The CDR3 region has the DNA TGTGCCAGCAGTTTATTACTAGCGGGTTACAATGAGCAGTTCTTC. Its translation is CASSLLLAGYNEQFF.

V gene TRBV28 combines with J gene TRBJ2-7, with D perhaps TRBD1 (8 bases). Germline V gene sequence: CDR1 MDHEN, CDR2 SYDVKM. This CDR3 region has 15 residues. V dropped 7 bases and J dropped 6 bases, with 22 bases sitting between them. The CDR3 is CASKIQGGKSSEQYF. Here the CDR3 DNA reads TGTGCCAGCAAAATACAGGGGGGGAAAAGCTCCGAGCAGTACTTC.

Worth noting for this clonotype: A much larger clone differs from this one at a single base, so this may be a read error. The V and J genes are TRBV4-3 and TRBJ2-7; D not resolved. Per the germline V gene, CDR1 is LGHNA and CDR2 is YSLEER. CDR3 length: 15 amino acids. The CDR3 DNA reads TGCGCCAGCAGCCAAGATGCTAGTAGTTCTAACGACCAGTACTTC. Residues: CASSQDASSSNDQYF.

The V gene is TRBV7-6, the J gene TRBJ2-1; 8 bases fit TRBD2. The junction had 14 bases not matched to a gene; V was cut back by 5 bases and J by 5 bases. Germline CDR1 and CDR2: SGHVS and FNYEAQ. The CDR3 is 17 amino acids. This CDR3 reads CASSRTAASGRNNEQFF. In nucleotides, the CDR3 is TGTGCCAGCAGCCGAACGGCGGCTAGCGGGCGGAACAATGAGCAGTTCTTC. Variable domain in full (rest from reference TRBV7-6 and TRBJ2-1): GAGVSQSPRYKVTKRGQDVALRCDPISGHVSLYWYRQALGQGPEFLTYFNYEAQQDKSGLPNDRFSAERPEGSISTLTIQRTEQRDSAMYRCASSRTAASGRNNEQFFGPGTRLTVL.

The CDR3 here is CSAAGIPPPNNEQFF. The DNA of the CDR3 is TGCAGTGCTGCCGGGATCCCACCCCCGAACAATGAGCAGTTCTTC. This rearrangement joins TRBV20-1 to TRBJ2-1; D might be TRBD2 (5 bases). Trimming took off 5 bases at V and 5 bases at J, with 19 bases between the two ends. CDR3 length: 15 residues. Germline lookup yields CDR1 DFQATT and CDR2 SNEGSKA (reference sequence).

The chain is built from TRBV15 and TRBJ2-5, with D possibly being TRBD2 (6 bases). The CDR3 extends over 14 amino acids. V dropped 1 base and J dropped 5 bases, with 11 bases sitting between them. The V gene's germline CDR1 is LNHNV and CDR2 YYDKDF (reference sequence). The CDR3 DNA follows: TGTGCCACCAGCAGAGTCACTAGCTTTGAGACCCAGTACTTC. Translation gives CATSRVTSFETQYF. Filled out from reference TRBV15 and TRBJ2-5, the complete variable domain reads DAMVIQNPRYQVTQFGKPVTLSCSQTLNHNVMYWYQQKSSQAPKLLFHYYDKDFNNEADTPDNFQSRRPNTSFCFLDIRSPGLGDTAMYLCATSRVTSFETQYFGPGTRLLVL.

The chain links TRBV6-5 to TRBJ2-2; D is unclear. Looked up from germline, CDR1 is MNHEY and CDR2 is SVGAGI. CDR3 size: 15 residues. Trimming stripped 2 bases from V and 0 bases from J, with 7 bases between. CDR3 DNA: TGTGCCAGCAGTTACGGCAGCGCGAACACCGGGGAGCTGTTTTTT. Encoded protein: CASSYGSANTGELFF.

This clonotype appeared a single time. The chain uses TRBV2 and TRBJ2-3; D is ambiguous. V was clipped by 7 bases and J by 5 bases, with 10 bases between them. Germline assignment: CDR1 SNHLY and CDR2 FYNNEI. The CDR3 length is 12 residues. The chain's CDR3 is CASTLEVDTQYF. The CDR3 nucleotides are TGTGCCAGCACCTTAGAGGTAGATACGCAGTATTTT.

This clonotype was picked up a small number of times. The junction differs from germline at one of its ends, possibly a read error. The chain uses TRBV20-1 and TRBJ1-6; maybe TRBD1 (6 bases). This CDR3 has 18 amino acids. Germline V lookup: CDR1 DFQATT, CDR2 SNEGSKA (reference sequence). The DNA of the CDR3 is TGCAGTGCTAGAAGAGACCTATCGAGGGACACAGATAATTCACCACTCCACTTT. Translation gives CSARRDLSRDTDNSPLHF.

This clonotype has a count of ten or more. CDR3 sequence: CASSVDRGNTGELFF. CDR3 bases: TGTGCCAGCAGCGTAGACAGGGGAAACACCGGGGAGCTGTTTTTT. The chain recombines TRBV9 with TRBJ2-2, with 7 positions matching TRBD1. The J segment lost 2 bases and the V segment lost 0 bases, leaving 1 base of the junction unmatched. The CDR3 is 15 residues long. CDR1 is SGDLS, CDR2 YYNGEE, per germline.

This clonotype has just a few counts. This chain links TRBV10-2 with TRBJ2-5; possibly TRBD2 for D (6 bases). Germline CDR1 WSHSY, CDR2 SAAADI. This CDR3 has 15 amino acids. The V end was cut by 3 bases, the J end by 0 bases, with 11 bases between. The CDR3 sequence: CASSETIADQETQYF. The CDR3 region has the DNA TGCGCCAGCAGTGAAACGATAGCGGACCAAGAGACCCAGTACTTC.